This T cell receptor (beta chain) was sequenced during a study of a mutant IDH1 vaccine in newly diagnosed glioma. Study as a whole: The treated population exhibited a male proportion of roughly 60%, a female proportion of about 38%, and a mean age of roughly 39 years.

As concerns this clone: The antigen remains undetermined.

This sample's time point: week 23, last vaccination. Every vaccine dose comprised 300 ug of mutant IDH1 20-mer peptide plus topical imiquimod. Here immunoSEQ multiplex PCR was the method, and the copy in TCRdb shows in-frame clones only, minus some. The sample lists 50,000 to 60,000 clones; 80% were seen once. This TCR was sampled from a man aged 40-49 years with glioma. This specimen was PBMCs, taken from a glioma patient whose treatment included an IDH1 peptide vaccine.

Here the CDR3 reads CASRVTGSSYNSPLHF. CDR3 sequence (DNA): TGTGCCAGCCGGGTCACTGGTAGCTCCTATAATTCACCCCTCCACTTT. J is TRBJ1-6 and V is TRBV27; D not certain. Deletions cut 8 bases from V and 0 bases from J, with 14 bases between. CDR1 MNHEY and CDR2 SMNVEV come from the germline V gene (reference sequence). CDR3 size: 16 residues.